The 27 T cell receptor beta chains below come from one sample, sequenced in a study of cytotoxic CD8 clonotypes in ibrutinib-treated CLL. TCRdb's copy holds only in-frame clones and misses some; the assay was immunoSEQ multiplex PCR. The table has 150,000 or so clones, 79% seen once. The material was PBMCs, obtained after 12 months of ibrutinib treatment. These receptors all stem from a human donor with chronic lymphocytic leukemia.

The chain has TRBV5-4 and TRBJ2-7; 9 bases fit TRBD1. Germline-derived CDR1 and CDR2 are SGHNT and YYREEE (reference sequence). V gave up 4 bases and J gave up 3 bases; unmatched junction bases: 5. This CDR3 has 14 amino acids. CDR3 loop: CASSPGQGDYEQYF. The CDR3 region has the DNA TGTGCCAGCAGCCCGGGACAGGGCGACTACGAGCAGTACTTC.

V is TRBV4-1 and J is TRBJ2-3; no clear D. V was clipped by 4 bases and J by 0 bases, with 8 bases between them. CDR3 length equals 14 residues. Germline loops: CDR1 MGHRA, CDR2 YSYEKL. CDR3 amino acids: CASSPAASTDTQYF. Here the CDR3 DNA reads TGCGCCAGCAGCCCGGCAGCTAGCACAGATACGCAGTATTTT.

This chain joins TRBV15 and TRBJ2-4, with TRBD2 identical over 7 bases. CDR1 LNHNV and CDR2 YYDKDF come from the germline V gene (reference sequence). The trim removed 1 base at V and 6 bases at J, leaving 15 bases unmatched. CDR3 length: 18 amino acids. The CDR3 region is CATSRVGGLRGKGNIQYF. The DNA of the CDR3 is TGTGCCACCAGCAGAGTTGGAGGGTTGCGGGGGAAGGGAAACATTCAGTACTTC.

The gene calls are TRBV7-8 and TRBJ2-7; 10 nucleotides agree with TRBD2. V was clipped by 9 bases and J by 3 bases; unmatched bases: 8. From germline, CDR1 is SGHVS and CDR2 FQNEAQ. The CDR3 loop spans 14 amino acids. CDR3 protein: CASSRAGGHYEQYF. The DNA of the CDR3 is TGTGCCAGTTCCCGAGCGGGAGGGCACTACGAGCAGTACTTC.

The V call is TRBV5-4, the J call TRBJ2-1, with 10 bases that match TRBD2. CDR1 is SGHNT and CDR2 is YYREEE in the germline V gene (reference sequence). The CDR3 length is 15 residues. The J segment lost 7 bases and the V segment lost 5 bases, leaving 9 bases of the junction unmatched. CDR3 sequence reads: CASSQTSGIENEQFF. DNA of the CDR3: TGTGCCAGCAGTCAAACTAGCGGGATCGAGAATGAGCAGTTCTTC.

This chain uses TRBV28 with TRBJ2-3; D remains ambiguous. Trimming shortened V by 2 bases and J by 2 bases, and 17 bases separated the two germline ends. Germline V gene lookup returns CDR1 MDHEN and CDR2 SYDVKM. The CDR3 covers 17 residues. The CDR3 nucleotides read TGTGCCAGCAGTTTAGTTGGGGTTCAGTCAGCCACAGATACGCAGTATTTT. Its translation is CASSLVGVQSATDTQYF.

This rearrangement joins TRBV19 to TRBJ1-4; possible D gene TRBD1, 5 bases. Trimming stripped 2 bases from V and 8 bases from J, with 24 bases between. Looked up from germline, CDR1 is LNHDA and CDR2 is SQIVND (reference sequence). The CDR3 is 18 amino acids. CDR3 sequence: CASSIPARVGTPSEKLFF. In DNA, the CDR3 is TGTGCCAGTAGTATACCCGCACGGGTCGGGACCCCAAGCGAAAAACTGTTTTTT.

V usage is TRBV4-1 and J usage is TRBJ2-3, with D perhaps assigned TRBD1 or TRBD2 (6 bases each). V was shortened by 4 bases and J by 6 bases, with 11 bases between the two germline ends. CDR3 size: 13 residues. Germline lookup yields CDR1 MGHRA and CDR2 YSYEKL. CDR3 sequence reads: CASSPRRGDTQYF. The CDR3 DNA reads as TGCGCCAGCAGCCCAAGGAGGGGGGATACGCAGTATTTT.

This clone has a handful of counts. The chain combines TRBV19 with TRBJ1-2, with a possible D match to TRBD1 (6 bases). V was clipped by 6 bases and J by 7 bases, with 18 bases between them. The CDR3 totals 14 residues. Germline CDR1 reads LNHDA; CDR2 reads SQIVND (reference sequence). CDR3 amino acids: CASSEKPGEAGYTF. In DNA, the CDR3 is TGTGCCAGTAGCGAAAAGCCAGGGGAGGCTGGCTACACCTTC. Variable domain in full (rest from reference TRBV19 and TRBJ1-2): DGGITQSPKYLFRKEGQNVTLSCEQNLNHDAMYWYRQDPGQGLRLIYYSQIVNDFQKGDIAEGYSVSREKKESFPLTVTSAQKNPTAFYLCASSEKPGEAGYTFGSGTRLTVV.

DNA for the CDR3: TGTGCCAGCAGCTTAGGGGGATCCAAGTACAATGAGCAGTTCTTC. Its translation is CASSLGGSKYNEQFF. This chain links TRBV7-2 with TRBJ2-1; D is unresolved. Germline lookup yields CDR1 SGHTA and CDR2 FQGNSA. The V end lost 1 base, the J end lost 4 bases, and 11 bases lay between the germline ends. The CDR3 length is 15 residues. Filled out from reference TRBV7-2 and TRBJ2-1, the complete variable domain reads GAGVSQSPSNKVTEKGKDVELRCDPISGHTALYWYRQSLGQGLEFLIYFQGNSAPDKSGLPSDRFSAERTGGSVSTLTIQRTQQEDSAVYLCASSLGGSKYNEQFFGPGTRLTVL.

This clone was counted a few times. CDR3 in DNA: TGTGCCAGCAGGGGACAGGGGGCGGGGAACACTGAAGCTTTCTTT. This encodes CASRGQGAGNTEAFF. The chain links TRBV6-5 to TRBJ1-1; 12 bases align to TRBD1. V lost 6 bases to trimming and J lost 1 base; unmatched junction nucleotides: 3. CDR3 length: 15 residues. Germline values: CDR1 MNHEY, CDR2 SVGAGI.

The chain couples TRBV5-1 to TRBJ2-7; 7 nucleotides align to TRBD2. This CDR3 contains 15 residues. After removal of 4 bases from V and 2 bases from J, the junction contained 9 bases not matched to a gene. Germline lookup yields CDR1 SGHRS and CDR2 YFSETQ. The CDR3 protein is CASSPRASGAYEQYF. The CDR3 nucleotides are TGCGCCAGCAGCCCAAGGGCTAGCGGAGCCTACGAGCAGTACTTC.

This clone occurred a few times. The V and J genes are TRBV27 and TRBJ1-2; 7 nucleotides agree with TRBD1. Losses at the gene ends were 6 bases for V and 2 bases for J; bases not matched to a gene: 9. Germline lookup yields CDR1 MNHEY and CDR2 SMNVEV (reference sequence). The CDR3 is 15 residues long. The CDR3 DNA reads as TGTGCCAGCAGAGGAGCTCGGACAGGCAACTATGGCTACACCTTC. This codes for CASRGARTGNYGYTF.

This chain uses TRBV4-1 with TRBJ2-7; D not certain. This CDR3 has 14 residues. V was trimmed by 1 base and J by 6 bases, leaving 13 bases between them. Germline V lookup: CDR1 MGHRA, CDR2 YSYEKL. CDR3 bases: TGCGCCAGCAGCCAAGCTGTGCAGGAATCCGAGCAGTACTTC. Translated: CASSQAVQESEQYF.

V and J are TRBV18 and TRBJ2-1, with D possibly TRBD2 on 6 matching bases. Germline V gene sequence: CDR1 KGHSH, CDR2 LQKENI. The CDR3 is made up of 17 amino acids. Trimming removed 0 bases from V and 1 base from J, with 13 bases in between. DNA of the CDR3: TGTGCCAGCTCACCACCCCCGGGAGAAGATTCCTACAATGAGCAGTTCTTC. Protein sequence: CASSPPPGEDSYNEQFF. Full variable domain (outside the CDR3, taken from reference TRBV18 and TRBJ2-1): NAGVMQNPRHLVRRRGQEARLRCSPMKGHSHVYWYRQLPEEGLKFMVYLQKENIIDESGMPKERFSAEFPKEGPSILRIQQVVRGDSAAYFCASSPPPGEDSYNEQFFGPGTRLTVL.

Here the CDR3 reads CASSSNRDGAPLKGYTF. The CDR3, as DNA: TGTGCCAGCAGCAGTAATAGGGACGGTGCCCCCCTCAAAGGCTACACCTTC. This sequence joins TRBV21-1 and TRBJ1-2. TRBV21-1 counts as a pseudogene. The CDR3 spans 17 residues.

The chain employs TRBV30 and TRBJ2-5, with 8 bases that match TRBD2. The CDR3 is 11 amino acids. CDR1 is GTSNPN and CDR2 is SVGIG in the germline V gene (reference sequence). V shed 5 bases and J 4 bases; nucleotides not matched to a gene: 0. The CDR3: CAWAGGETQYF. In nucleotides, the CDR3 is TGTGCCTGGGCGGGAGGAGAGACCCAGTACTTC.

The chain combines TRBV28 with TRBJ1-4; D possibly corresponds to TRBD1 (5 bases). The CDR3 contains 17 residues. From germline, CDR1 is MDHEN and CDR2 SYDVKM. V was pared by 7 bases and J by 0 bases, with 18 bases between. The CDR3 coding sequence is TGTGCCAGCACCTACTCAGCCAGGGACGCAACTAATGAAAAACTGTTTTTT. It encodes CASTYSARDATNEKLFF.

The J gene is TRBJ2-7, the V gene TRBV4-3; D may be TRBD2 (7 bases). The V and J ends lost 0 bases and 2 bases respectively, with 14 bases between them. This CDR3 region has 16 residues. CDR1 and CDR2 from the germline V gene are LGHNA and YSLEER. CDR3 region: CASSQEGTGTTYEQYF. Here the CDR3 DNA reads TGCGCCAGCAGCCAAGAAGGCACAGGGACTACCTACGAGCAGTACTTC.

This clone was recorded once. The chain couples TRBV27 to TRBJ1-5; 9 bases map to TRBD1. Germline CDR1 reads MNHEY; CDR2 reads SMNVEV (reference sequence). Trimming took 4 bases from V and 6 from J; bases not matched to a gene: 7. The CDR3 totals 15 residues. The CDR3 DNA reads as TGTGCCAGCAGTTGGGGGACAGGGTGGGGTCAGCCCCAGCATTTT. This translates into CASSWGTGWGQPQHF.

This chain links TRBV18 with TRBJ2-2; the D gene could be TRBD1 or TRBD2 (6 bases each). The CDR3 sequence is 17 residues long. V was pared by 0 bases and J by 4 bases, with 15 bases between. Germline V gene lookup returns CDR1 KGHSH and CDR2 LQKENI. The chain's CDR3 is CASSPPGGPSGTGELFF. DNA of the CDR3: TGTGCCAGCTCACCACCGGGGGGCCCGAGTGGCACCGGGGAGCTGTTTTTT.

V usage is TRBV28 and J usage is TRBJ1-1; TRBD1 aligns across 7 bases. The trim removed 6 bases at V and 3 bases at J, leaving 1 base unmatched. Germline CDR1 reads MDHEN; CDR2 reads SYDVKM. This CDR3 has 12 residues. CDR3 DNA: TGTGCCAGCAGAGACAGGGACACTGAAGCTTTCTTT. This encodes CASRDRDTEAFF.

The CDR3 sequence: CASSWGLGSTDTQYF. CDR3 nucleotides: TGTGCCAGCAGCTGGGGACTAGGAAGCACAGATACGCAGTATTTT. V is TRBV13 and J is TRBJ2-3, with 8 bases that match TRBD2. V lost 4 bases to trimming and J lost 0 bases; unmatched junction nucleotides: 3. The CDR3 contains 15 residues. The V gene's germline CDR1 is PRHDT and CDR2 FYEKMQ (reference sequence).

This clone turned up a few times. The V call is TRBV12-2, the J call TRBJ2-7. TRBV12-2 is a pseudogene. This CDR3 comprises 14 residues. CDR3 DNA sequence: TGTGCAAGTCGCTACCAGCATAGCTCCTACGAGCAGTACTTC. Amino acids: CASRYQHSSYEQYF.

The chain links TRBV30 to TRBJ1-2; D may be TRBD1 (5 bases). The CDR3 runs to 12 residues. Trimming shortened V by 1 base and J by 4 bases, and 7 bases separated the two germline ends. The germline V gene has CDR1 GTSNPN and CDR2 SVGIG (reference sequence). CDR3 sequence reads: CAWSGGTYGYTF. Here the CDR3 DNA reads TGTGCCTGGAGTGGGGGCACCTATGGCTACACCTTC.

The V call is TRBV11-3, the J call TRBJ2-1; no firm D call. In germline, CDR1 is SGHNT, CDR2 YENEEA. Trimming stripped 2 bases from V and 7 bases from J, with 6 bases between. The CDR3 totals 12 residues. The CDR3 loop reads CASSLIGNEQFF. CDR3 DNA: TGTGCCAGCAGCTTAATAGGGAATGAGCAGTTCTTC. Variable domain in full (rest from reference TRBV11-3 and TRBJ2-1): EAGVVQSPRYKIIEKKQPVAFWCNPISGHNTLYWYLQNLGQGPELLIRYENEEAVDDSQLPKDRFSAERLKGVDSTLKIQPAELGDSAVYLCASSLIGNEQFFGPGTRLTVL.

This rearrangement joins TRBV6-6 to TRBJ2-7; no clear D gene. In germline, CDR1 is MNHNY, CDR2 SVGAGI (reference sequence). The CDR3 length is 14 residues. V lost 2 bases and J lost 2, with 10 bases in between. The CDR3 sequence: CASSYGMIAYEQYF. CDR3 DNA: TGTGCCAGCAGTTACGGAATGATAGCCTACGAGCAGTACTTC.